This T cell receptor beta chain was identified in a study of blood T cell repertoires in COVID-19. The wider study: T cells, B-cell-depleted T cells, or PBMCs provided the cDNA or gDNA that served as material.

Authors' data handling: Amplification with reference gene primers provided the estimates of nucleated cell counts. Generated by immunoSEQ multiplex PCR, the TCRdb table keeps only in-frame clones and is missing some. Clonal size and the V and J genes are those of that table, whereas D and trimming came from the DNA. The sample lists hundreds of thousands of clones, about 86% occurring once. This CDR3 region has 15 residues. V was clipped by 7 bases and J by 9 bases; unmatched bases: 13. From germline, CDR1 is MNHEY and CDR2 SMNVEV (reference sequence). This clone rates as medium-sized. This chain links TRBV27 with TRBJ2-1, with 9 bases that match TRBD2. Material for sequencing was peripheral blood. This clonotype was obtained from a woman aged 45-59 years with acute or convalescent COVID-19. The CDR3 sequence is CASTGLAGRMGEQFF. The CDR3 DNA reads as TGTGCCAGCACGGGGCTAGCGGGGAGAATGGGTGAGCAGTTCTTC.